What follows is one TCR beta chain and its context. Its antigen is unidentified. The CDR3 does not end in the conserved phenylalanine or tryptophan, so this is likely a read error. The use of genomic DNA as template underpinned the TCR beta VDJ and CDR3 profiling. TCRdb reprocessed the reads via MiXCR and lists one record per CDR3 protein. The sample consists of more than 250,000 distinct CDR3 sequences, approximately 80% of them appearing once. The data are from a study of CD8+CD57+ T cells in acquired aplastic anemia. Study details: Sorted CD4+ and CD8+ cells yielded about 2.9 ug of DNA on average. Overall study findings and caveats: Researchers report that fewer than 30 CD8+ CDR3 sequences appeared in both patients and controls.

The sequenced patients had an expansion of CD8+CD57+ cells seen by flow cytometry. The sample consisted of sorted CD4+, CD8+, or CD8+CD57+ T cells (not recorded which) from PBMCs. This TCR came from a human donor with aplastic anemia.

The CDR3 DNA is TGTGCCAGCAGCGATGGGGGGATCCGCCAGCAGTTCTCC. It translates to CASSDGGIRQQFS. The V gene is TRBV9, the J gene TRBJ2-1; tentatively, D is TRBD2 (6 bases). From germline, CDR1 is SGDLS and CDR2 YYNGEE. The germline V and J ends were trimmed by 3 bases and 11 bases, with 15 bases remaining between them. CDR3 length equals 13 residues.